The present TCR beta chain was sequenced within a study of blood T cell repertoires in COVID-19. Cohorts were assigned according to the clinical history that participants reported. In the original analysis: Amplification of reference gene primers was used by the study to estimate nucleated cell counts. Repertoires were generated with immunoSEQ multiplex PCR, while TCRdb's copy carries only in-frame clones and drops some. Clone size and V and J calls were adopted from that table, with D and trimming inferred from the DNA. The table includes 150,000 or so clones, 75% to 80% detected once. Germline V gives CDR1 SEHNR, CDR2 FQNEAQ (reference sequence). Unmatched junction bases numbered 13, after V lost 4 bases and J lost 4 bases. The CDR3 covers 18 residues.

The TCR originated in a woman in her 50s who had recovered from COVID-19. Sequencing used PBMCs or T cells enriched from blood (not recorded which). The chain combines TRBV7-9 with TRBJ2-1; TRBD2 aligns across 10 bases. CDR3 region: CASSSEGTSEDFYNEQFF. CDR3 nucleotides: TGTGCCAGCAGCTCGGAGGGGACTAGCGAAGACTTTTACAATGAGCAGTTCTTC. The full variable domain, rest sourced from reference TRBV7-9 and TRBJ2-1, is DTGVSQNPRHKITKRGQNVTFRCDPISEHNRLYWYRQTLGQGPEFLTYFQNEAQLEKSRLLSDRFSAERPKGSFSTLEIQRTEQGDSAMYLCASSSEGTSEDFYNEQFFGPGTRLTVL.